This entry features one T cell receptor (beta chain) sequence. As processed by the authors: Reference gene primer amplification gave nucleated cell count estimates. Using immunoSEQ multiplex PCR, the repertoire was profiled, and TCRdb retains in-frame clones only, with some absent. V, J and clone size are taken as reported in that table, and D and trimming were inferred from the DNA itself. Of nearly 80,000 clones listed, 84% are singletons. This specimen comes from a study of blood T cell repertoires in COVID-19. Study-wide background: Samples representing acute and convalescent COVID-19 were sourced from the United States, Italy and Spain. Sources were T cells, B-cell-depleted T cells, or PBMCs; the material itself was cDNA or gDNA.

Germline CDR1 ENHRY, CDR2 SYGVKD. V was cut by 4 bases and J by 7 bases, with 16 bases left in between. There are 15 residues in the CDR3. V and J are TRBV10-3 and TRBJ2-2, with TRBD2 as a possible D gene (5 bases). The sequencing input was peripheral blood. The clonotype originates from a man in his fifties or sixties with acute or convalescent COVID-19. The CDR3 region is CAISGGRSEGGELFF. The CDR3 coding sequence is TGTGCCATCAGTGGAGGACGGTCTGAGGGCGGGGAGCTGTTTTTT.